This T cell receptor (beta chain) was sequenced in a study of radiotherapy plus CTLA-4 blockade in lung cancer. About the study: Of all patients, around 18% responded objectively and 31% showed disease control.

V trimming: 4 bases; J trimming: 5 bases; junction bases outside the gene matches: 6. Germline V lookup: CDR1 SGHTA, CDR2 FQGNSA. This CDR3 has 16 amino acids. Only in-frame clones appear in the TCRdb table, and some are missing; sequencing was by immunoSEQ multiplex PCR. The sample shows 50,000 to 60,000 clones, approximately 82% of them seen only once. Study-level findings and limits: In blood, after radiotherapy plus ipilimumab, tumor-derived TCR clones expanded. Early shifts in blood T cell clones, with interferon-beta, reportedly predicted response best.

About this clone itself: Its antigen is undetermined.

The rearrangement links TRBV7-2 to TRBJ2-5; 14 bases align to TRBD2. The clonotype comes from a human donor with non-small cell lung cancer whose response to radiotherapy plus ipilimumab could not be evaluated. Sequences were derived from peripheral blood, sampled from a patient treated with radiotherapy plus ipilimumab. The CDR3 DNA sequence: TGTGCCAGCAGCTCGACTAGCGGGGGGGGGCCGGAGACCCAGTACTTC. Translating gives CASSSTSGGGPETQYF.